The rows below give T cell receptor beta chains drawn from one sample of a study of patients and donors after allogeneic stem cell transplantation. In TCRdb, the RT-PCR reads were re-called with MiXCR into one record per CDR3 protein. This sample has about 400,000 distinct CDR3 sequences, with under 20% found just once. Input material: blood, either unsorted or a sorted T cell fraction (not recorded which). The receptor source for this set is a human donor who was either an allogeneic HSCT recipient or a stem cell or donor lymphocyte infusion donor (not recorded which). It is not recorded whose cells these are; they may come from a transplant donor. Each CDR3 is given with its conserved first and last residue. The order of the fields is CDR3 length, D gene, J gene, V gene, clone size, CDR3 protein, CDR3 DNA. A D gene is named only where the DNA matches it firmly. Clone size is shown for a subset of rows, as once, few, many or a class of expanded clone.

16,TRBD1,TRBJ2-1,TRBV4-3,many,CASSQDRDRGGIEQFF,TGCGCCAGCAGCCAAGACCGGGACAGGGGTGGAATTGAGCAGTTCTTC
15,NA,TRBJ2-2,TRBV7-2,few,CASSLLGGNVGELFF,TGTGCCAGCAGCTTACTAGGGGGGAATGTCGGGGAGCTGTTTTTT
19,TRBD1,TRBJ1-2,TRBV6-5,NA,CASSYVPGTGGSGNYGYTF,TGTGCCAGCAGTTACGTCCCCGGGACAGGGGGATCGGGTAACTATGGCTACACCTTC
12,NA,TRBJ1-4,TRBV12-3/TRBV12-4,NA,CASSFQNEKLFF,TGTGCCAGCAGTTTTCAGAATGAAAAACTGTTTTTT
16,NA,TRBJ1-6,TRBV12-3/TRBV12-4,few,CASSPIRDPPYSPLHF,TGTGCCAGCAGCCCAATCCGGGACCCCCCATATTCACCCCTCCACTTT
19,TRBD1,TRBJ1-6,TRBV6-5,NA,CASSYSIQGSSSYNSPLHF,TGTGCCAGCAGTTACTCGATACAGGGGTCCAGCTCCTATAATTCACCCCTCCACTTT
13,NA,TRBJ1-6,TRBV20-1,NA,CSARDARVSPLHF,TGCAGTGCTAGAGATGCGAGGGTTTCACCCCTCCACTTT
16,TRBD2,TRBJ2-5,TRBV2,NA,CASSEAEATSGGRQYF,TGTGCCAGCAGTGAAGCGGAAGCGACTAGCGGGGGCCGACAGTACTTC
16,NA,TRBJ2-2,TRBV12-3/TRBV12-4,few,CASRSPTGSDTGELFF,TGTGCCAGCAGGTCTCCCACAGGGTCCGACACCGGGGAGCTGTTTTTT
13,NA,TRBJ1-1,TRBV4-3,few,CASSLDFNTEAFF,TGCGCCAGCAGCCTTGACTTCAACACTGAAGCTTTCTTT
13,NA,TRBJ2-3,TRBV12-3/TRBV12-4,few,CASSLSLVDTQYF,TGTGCCAGCAGTTTATCCCTTGTAGATACGCAGTATTTT
15,TRBD1,TRBJ2-7,TRBV6-1,few,CASSNRDSGSYEQYF,TGTGCCAGCAGCAACCGGGACAGCGGCTCCTACGAGCAGTACTTC
16,NA,TRBJ2-2,TRBV2,many,CASSERKVSGTGELFF,TGTGCCAGCAGTGAGAGGAAAGTCAGTGGCACCGGGGAGCTGTTTTTT
14,NA,TRBJ2-7,TRBV7-3,few,CASSPGGQVNEQYF,TGTGCCAGCAGCCCGGGGGGACAGGTCAACGAGCAGTACTTC